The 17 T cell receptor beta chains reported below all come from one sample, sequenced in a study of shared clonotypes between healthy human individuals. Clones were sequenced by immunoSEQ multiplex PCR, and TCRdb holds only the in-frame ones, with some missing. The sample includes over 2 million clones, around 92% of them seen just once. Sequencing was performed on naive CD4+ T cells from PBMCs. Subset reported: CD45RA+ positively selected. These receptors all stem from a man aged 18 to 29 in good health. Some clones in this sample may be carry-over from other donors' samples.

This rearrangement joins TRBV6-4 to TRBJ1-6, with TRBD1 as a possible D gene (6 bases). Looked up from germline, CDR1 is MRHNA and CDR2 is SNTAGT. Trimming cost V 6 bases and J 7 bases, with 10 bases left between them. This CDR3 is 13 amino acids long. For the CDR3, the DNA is TGTGCCAGCAGGGACAGATTAAATTCACCCCTCCACTTT. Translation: CASRDRLNSPLHF.

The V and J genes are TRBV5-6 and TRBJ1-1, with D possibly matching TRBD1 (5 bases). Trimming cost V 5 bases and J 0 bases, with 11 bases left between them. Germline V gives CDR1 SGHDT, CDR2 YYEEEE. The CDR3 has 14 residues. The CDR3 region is CASSWGTLNTEAFF. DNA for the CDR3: TGTGCCAGCAGTTGGGGCACATTGAACACTGAAGCTTTCTTT.

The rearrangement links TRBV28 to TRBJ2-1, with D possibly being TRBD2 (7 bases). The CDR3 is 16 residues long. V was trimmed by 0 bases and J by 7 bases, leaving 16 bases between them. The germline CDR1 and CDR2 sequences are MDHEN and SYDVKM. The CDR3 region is CASSLWTGGAGNEQFF. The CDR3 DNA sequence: TGTGCCAGCAGTTTATGGACGGGGGGCGCGGGTAATGAGCAGTTCTTC.

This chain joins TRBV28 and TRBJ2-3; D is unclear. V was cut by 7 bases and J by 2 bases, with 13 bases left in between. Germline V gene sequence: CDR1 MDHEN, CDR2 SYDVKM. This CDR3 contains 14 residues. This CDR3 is CASTKREITDTQYF. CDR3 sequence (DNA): TGTGCCAGCACTAAGCGCGAGATCACAGATACGCAGTATTTT.

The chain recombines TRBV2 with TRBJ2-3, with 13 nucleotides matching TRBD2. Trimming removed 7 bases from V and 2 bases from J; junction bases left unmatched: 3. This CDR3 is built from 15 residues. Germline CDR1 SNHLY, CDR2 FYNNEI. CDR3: CASKGLAGNTDTQYF. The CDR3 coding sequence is TGTGCCAGCAAGGGACTAGCGGGAAACACAGATACGCAGTATTTT.

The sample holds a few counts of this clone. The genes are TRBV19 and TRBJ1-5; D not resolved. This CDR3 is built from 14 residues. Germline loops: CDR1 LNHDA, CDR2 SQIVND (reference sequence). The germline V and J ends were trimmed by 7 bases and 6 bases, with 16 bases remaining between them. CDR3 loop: CASTDRAGTQPQHF. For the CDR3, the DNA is TGTGCCAGTACAGATCGTGCCGGAACTCAGCCCCAGCATTTT.

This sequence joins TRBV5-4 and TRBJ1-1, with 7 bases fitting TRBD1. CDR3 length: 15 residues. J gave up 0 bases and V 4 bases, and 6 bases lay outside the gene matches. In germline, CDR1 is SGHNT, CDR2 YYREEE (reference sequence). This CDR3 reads CASSKEGQLNTEAFF. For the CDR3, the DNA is TGTGCCAGCAGCAAGGAGGGACAGCTGAACACTGAAGCTTTCTTT.

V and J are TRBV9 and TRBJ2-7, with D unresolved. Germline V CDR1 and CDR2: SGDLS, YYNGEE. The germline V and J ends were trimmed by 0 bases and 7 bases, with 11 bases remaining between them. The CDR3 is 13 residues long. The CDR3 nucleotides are TGTGCCAGCAGCGTAGTCCACCCCAGGGAGCAGTACTTC. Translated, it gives CASSVVHPREQYF. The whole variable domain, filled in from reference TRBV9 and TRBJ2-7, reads DSGVTQTPKHLITATGQRVTLRCSPRSGDLSVYWYQQSLDQGLQFLIQYYNGEERAKGNILERFSAQQFPDLHSELNLSSLELGDSALYFCASSVVHPREQYFGPGTRLTVT.

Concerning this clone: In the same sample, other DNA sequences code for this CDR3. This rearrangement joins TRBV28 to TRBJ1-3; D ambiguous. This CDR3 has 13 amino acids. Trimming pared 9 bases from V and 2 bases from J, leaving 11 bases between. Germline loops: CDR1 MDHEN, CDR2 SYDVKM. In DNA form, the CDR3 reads TGTGCCAGTCTAAGAGGAACTGGAAACACCATATATTTT. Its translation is CASLRGTGNTIYF.

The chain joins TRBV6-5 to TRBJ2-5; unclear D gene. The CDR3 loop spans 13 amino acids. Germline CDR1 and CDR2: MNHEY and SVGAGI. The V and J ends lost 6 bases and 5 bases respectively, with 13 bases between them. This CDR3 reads CASSLGPAETQYF. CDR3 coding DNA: TGTGCCAGCAGCCTAGGGCCCGCGGAGACCCAGTACTTC.

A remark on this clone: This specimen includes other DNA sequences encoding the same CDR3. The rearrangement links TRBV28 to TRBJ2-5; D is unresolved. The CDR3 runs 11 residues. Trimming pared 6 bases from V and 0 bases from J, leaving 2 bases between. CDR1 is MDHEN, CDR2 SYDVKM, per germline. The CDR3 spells CASRDQETQYF. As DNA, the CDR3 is TGTGCCAGCAGAGACCAAGAGACCCAGTACTTC.

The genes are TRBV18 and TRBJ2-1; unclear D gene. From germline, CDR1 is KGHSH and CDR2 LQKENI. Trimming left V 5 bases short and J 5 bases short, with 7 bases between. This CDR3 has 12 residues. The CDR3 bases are TGTGCCAGCTCAGCGACGCACAATGAGCAGTTCTTC. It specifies CASSATHNEQFF.

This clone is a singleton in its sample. For the CDR3, the DNA is TGTGCCAGCAGCTTTTTCCGTGGTGAGCAGTTCTTC. Protein product: CASSFFRGEQFF. The V call is TRBV11-3, the J call TRBJ2-1; D gene ambiguous. Germline V lookup: CDR1 SGHNT, CDR2 YENEEA. The CDR3 sequence is 12 residues long. V lost 3 bases and J lost 9, with 9 bases in between.

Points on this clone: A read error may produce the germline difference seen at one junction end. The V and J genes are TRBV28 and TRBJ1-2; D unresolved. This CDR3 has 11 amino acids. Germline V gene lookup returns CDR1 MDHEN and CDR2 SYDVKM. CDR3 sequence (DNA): TGTGGCAGCCTAGGGTCCTATGGCTACACCTTC. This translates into CGSLGSYGYTF.

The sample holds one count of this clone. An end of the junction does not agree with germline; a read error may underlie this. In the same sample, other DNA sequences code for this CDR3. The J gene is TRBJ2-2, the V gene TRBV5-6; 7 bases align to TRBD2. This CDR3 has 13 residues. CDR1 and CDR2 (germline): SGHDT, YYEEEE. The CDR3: CASSAGRFGELFF. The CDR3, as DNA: TGTGCCAGCAGCGCCGGGAGGTTCGGGGAGCTGTTCTTT.

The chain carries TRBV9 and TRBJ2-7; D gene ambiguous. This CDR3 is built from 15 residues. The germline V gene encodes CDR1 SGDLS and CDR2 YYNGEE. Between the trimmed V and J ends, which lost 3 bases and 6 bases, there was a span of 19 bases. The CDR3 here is CASSGRTELMSEQYF. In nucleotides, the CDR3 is TGTGCCAGCAGCGGCAGGACGGAGTTGATGAGCGAGCAGTACTTC.

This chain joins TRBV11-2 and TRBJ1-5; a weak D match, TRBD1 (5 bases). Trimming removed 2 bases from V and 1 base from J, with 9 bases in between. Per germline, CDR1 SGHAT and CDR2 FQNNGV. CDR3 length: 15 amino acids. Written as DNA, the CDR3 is TGTGCCAGCAGCTTAAGGGGCCAGAGCAATCAGCCCCAGCATTTT. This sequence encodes CASSLRGQSNQPQHF.